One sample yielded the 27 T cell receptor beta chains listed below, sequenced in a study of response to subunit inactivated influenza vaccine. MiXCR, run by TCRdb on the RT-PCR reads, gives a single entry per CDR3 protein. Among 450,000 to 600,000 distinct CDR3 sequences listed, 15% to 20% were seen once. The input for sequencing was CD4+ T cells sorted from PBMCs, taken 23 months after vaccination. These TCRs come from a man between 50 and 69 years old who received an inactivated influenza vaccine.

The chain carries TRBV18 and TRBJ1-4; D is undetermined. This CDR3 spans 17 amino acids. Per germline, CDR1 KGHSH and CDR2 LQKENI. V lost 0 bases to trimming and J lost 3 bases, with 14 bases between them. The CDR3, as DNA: TGTGCCAGCTCACCACCAATGTTACAGAGCTCTAATGAAAAACTGTTTTTT. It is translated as CASSPPMLQSSNEKLFF.

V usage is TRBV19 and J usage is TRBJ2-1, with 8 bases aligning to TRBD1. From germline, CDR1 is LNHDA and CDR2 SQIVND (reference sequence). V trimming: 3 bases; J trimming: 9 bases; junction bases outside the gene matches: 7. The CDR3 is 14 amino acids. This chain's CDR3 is CASSIQGAQGEQFF. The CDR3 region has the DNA TGTGCCAGTAGTATTCAGGGGGCCCAGGGTGAGCAGTTCTTC.

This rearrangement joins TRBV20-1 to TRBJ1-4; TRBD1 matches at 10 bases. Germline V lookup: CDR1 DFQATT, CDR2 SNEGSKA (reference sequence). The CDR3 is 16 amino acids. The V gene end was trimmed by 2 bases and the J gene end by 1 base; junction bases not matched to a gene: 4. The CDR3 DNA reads TGCAGTGCTAGATTGGGGACAGGGGTAACTAATGAAAAACTGTTTTTT. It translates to CSARLGTGVTNEKLFF.

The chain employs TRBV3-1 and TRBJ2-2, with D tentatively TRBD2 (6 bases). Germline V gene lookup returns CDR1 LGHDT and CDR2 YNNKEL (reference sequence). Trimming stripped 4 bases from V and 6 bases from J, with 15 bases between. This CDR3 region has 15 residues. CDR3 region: CASSPRGTYSGELFF. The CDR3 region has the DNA TGTGCCAGCAGCCCTCGCGGGACTTATTCCGGGGAGCTGTTTTTT.

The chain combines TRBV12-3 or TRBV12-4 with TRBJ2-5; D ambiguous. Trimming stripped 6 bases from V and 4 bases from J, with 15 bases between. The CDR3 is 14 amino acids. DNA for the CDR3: TGTGCCAGCAGCCTGACACCGGGCGCAGAGACCCAGTACTTC. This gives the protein CASSLTPGAETQYF.

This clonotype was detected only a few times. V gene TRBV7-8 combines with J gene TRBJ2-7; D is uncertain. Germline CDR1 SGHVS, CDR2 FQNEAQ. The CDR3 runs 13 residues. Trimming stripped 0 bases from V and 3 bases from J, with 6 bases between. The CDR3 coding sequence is TGTGCCAGCAGCTTAGCCCAAGACTACGAGCAGTACTTC. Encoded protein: CASSLAQDYEQYF.

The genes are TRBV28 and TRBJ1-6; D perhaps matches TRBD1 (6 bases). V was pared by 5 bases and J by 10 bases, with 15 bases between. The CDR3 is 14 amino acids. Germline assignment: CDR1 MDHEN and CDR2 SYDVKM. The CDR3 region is CASSPTGPRSPLHF. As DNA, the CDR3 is TGTGCCAGCAGTCCCACAGGGCCGAGGTCACCCCTCCACTTT.

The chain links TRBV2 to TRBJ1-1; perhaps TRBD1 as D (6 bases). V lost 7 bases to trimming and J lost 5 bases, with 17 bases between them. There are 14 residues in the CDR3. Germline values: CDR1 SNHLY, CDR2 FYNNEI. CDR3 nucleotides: TGTGCCAGCAACCTAGGGGGGTTGGGAACTGAAGCTTTCTTT. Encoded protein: CASNLGGLGTEAFF.

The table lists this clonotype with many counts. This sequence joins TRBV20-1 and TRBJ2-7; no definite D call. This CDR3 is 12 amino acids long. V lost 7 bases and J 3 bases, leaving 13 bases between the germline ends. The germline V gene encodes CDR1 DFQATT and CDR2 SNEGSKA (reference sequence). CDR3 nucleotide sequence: TGCAGTGTGGGCAGTTCCTACTACGAGCAGTACTTC. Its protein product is CSVGSSYYEQYF.

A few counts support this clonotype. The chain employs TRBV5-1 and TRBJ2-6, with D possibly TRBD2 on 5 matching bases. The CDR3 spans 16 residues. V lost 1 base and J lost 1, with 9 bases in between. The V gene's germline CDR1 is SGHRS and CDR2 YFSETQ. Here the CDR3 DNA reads TGCGCCAGCAGCTTGTCAGACTATTCTGGGGCCAACGTCCTGACTTTC. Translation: CASSLSDYSGANVLTF.

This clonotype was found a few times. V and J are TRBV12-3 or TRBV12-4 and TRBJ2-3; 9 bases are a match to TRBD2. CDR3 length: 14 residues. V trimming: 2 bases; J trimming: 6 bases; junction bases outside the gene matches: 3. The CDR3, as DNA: TGTGCCAGCAGTTTAAGTCTAGCGGGGGATACGCAGTATTTT. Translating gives CASSLSLAGDTQYF.

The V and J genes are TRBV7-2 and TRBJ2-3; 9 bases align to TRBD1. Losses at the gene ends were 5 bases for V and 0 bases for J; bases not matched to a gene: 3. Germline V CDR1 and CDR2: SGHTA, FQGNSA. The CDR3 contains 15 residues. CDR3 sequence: CASSLGTGSTDTQYF. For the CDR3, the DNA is TGTGCCAGCAGCCTGGGGACAGGGAGCACAGATACGCAGTATTTT.

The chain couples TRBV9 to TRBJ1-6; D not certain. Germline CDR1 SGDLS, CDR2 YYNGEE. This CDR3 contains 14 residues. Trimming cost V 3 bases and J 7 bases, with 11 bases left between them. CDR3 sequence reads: CASSAQGVNSPLHF. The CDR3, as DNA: TGTGCCAGCAGCGCACAAGGTGTGAATTCACCCCTCCACTTT.

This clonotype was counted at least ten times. The CDR3 spells CSALKGQGATGELFF. DNA for the CDR3: TGCAGTGCCCTTAAGGGACAGGGGGCGACCGGGGAGCTGTTTTTT. J is TRBJ2-2 and V is TRBV20-1; 12 bases fit TRBD1. The CDR3 sequence is 15 residues long. V lost 6 bases to trimming and J lost 5 bases; unmatched junction nucleotides: 7. The V gene's germline CDR1 is DFQATT and CDR2 SNEGSKA (reference sequence).

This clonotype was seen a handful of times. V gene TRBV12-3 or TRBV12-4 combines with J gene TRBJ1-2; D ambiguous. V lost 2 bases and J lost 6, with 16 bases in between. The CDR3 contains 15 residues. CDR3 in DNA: TGTGCCAGCAGTTTATCGCGGCGGGGATTGGATGGCTACACCTTC. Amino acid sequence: CASSLSRRGLDGYTF.

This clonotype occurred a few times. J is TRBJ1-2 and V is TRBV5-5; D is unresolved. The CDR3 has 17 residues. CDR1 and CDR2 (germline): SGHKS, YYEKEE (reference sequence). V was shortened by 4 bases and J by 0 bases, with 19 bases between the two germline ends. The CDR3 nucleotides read TGTGCCAGCAGCCGCTCCTGGACGGAGTTAGCTAACTATGGCTACACCTTC. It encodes CASSRSWTELANYGYTF.

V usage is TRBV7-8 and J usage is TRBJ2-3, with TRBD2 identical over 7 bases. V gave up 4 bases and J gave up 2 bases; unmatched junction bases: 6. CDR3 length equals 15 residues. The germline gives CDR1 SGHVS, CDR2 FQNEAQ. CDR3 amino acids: CASSSGLSFTDTQYF. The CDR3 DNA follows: TGTGCCAGCAGCTCGGGACTATCCTTCACAGATACGCAGTATTTT.

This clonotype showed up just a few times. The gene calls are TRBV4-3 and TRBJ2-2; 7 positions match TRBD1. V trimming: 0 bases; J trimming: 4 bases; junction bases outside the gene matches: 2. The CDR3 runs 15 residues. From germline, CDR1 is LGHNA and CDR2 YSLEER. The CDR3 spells CASSQESGGTGELFF. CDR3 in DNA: TGCGCCAGCAGCCAAGAGTCAGGGGGCACCGGGGAGCTGTTTTTT.

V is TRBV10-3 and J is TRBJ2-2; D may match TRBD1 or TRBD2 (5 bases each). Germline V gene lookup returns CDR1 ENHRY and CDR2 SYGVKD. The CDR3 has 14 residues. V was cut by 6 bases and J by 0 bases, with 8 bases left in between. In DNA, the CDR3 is TGTGCCATCAGGGGACGAACGAACACCGGGGAGCTGTTTTTT. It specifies CAIRGRTNTGELFF.

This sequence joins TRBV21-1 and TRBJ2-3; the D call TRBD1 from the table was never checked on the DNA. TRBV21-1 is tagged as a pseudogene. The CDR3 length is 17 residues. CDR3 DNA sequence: TGTGCCAGCAGCAAATTCGATCCCAGGGGATTATGGGATACGCAGTATTTT. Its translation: CASSKFDPRGLWDTQYF.

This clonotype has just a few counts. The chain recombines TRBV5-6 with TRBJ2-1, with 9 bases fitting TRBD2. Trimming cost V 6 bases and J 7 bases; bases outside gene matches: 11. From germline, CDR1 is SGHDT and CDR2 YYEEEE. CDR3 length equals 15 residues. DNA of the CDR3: TGTGCCAGCACCTGGCTCGGGACTAGCAGGAATGAGCAGTTCTTC. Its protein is CASTWLGTSRNEQFF.

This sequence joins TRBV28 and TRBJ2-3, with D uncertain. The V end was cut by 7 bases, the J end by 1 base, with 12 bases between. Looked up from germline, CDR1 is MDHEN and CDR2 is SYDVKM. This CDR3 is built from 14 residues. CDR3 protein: CASTPGRRTDTQYF. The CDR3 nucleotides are TGTGCCAGCACGCCAGGACGGCGCACAGATACGCAGTATTTT.

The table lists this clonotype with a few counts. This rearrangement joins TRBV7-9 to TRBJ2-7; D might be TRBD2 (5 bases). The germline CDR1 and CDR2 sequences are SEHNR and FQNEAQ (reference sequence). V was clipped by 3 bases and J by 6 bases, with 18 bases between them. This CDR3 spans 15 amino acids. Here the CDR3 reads CASSFFGIWTGEQYF. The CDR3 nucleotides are TGTGCCAGCAGCTTTTTCGGGATATGGACTGGCGAGCAGTACTTC.

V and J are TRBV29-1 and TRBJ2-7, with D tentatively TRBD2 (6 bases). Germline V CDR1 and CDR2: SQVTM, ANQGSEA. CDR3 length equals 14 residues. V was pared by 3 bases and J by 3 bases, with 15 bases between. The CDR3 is CSVDGQGGSYEQYF. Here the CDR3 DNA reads TGCAGCGTTGATGGCCAGGGAGGTAGCTACGAGCAGTACTTC.

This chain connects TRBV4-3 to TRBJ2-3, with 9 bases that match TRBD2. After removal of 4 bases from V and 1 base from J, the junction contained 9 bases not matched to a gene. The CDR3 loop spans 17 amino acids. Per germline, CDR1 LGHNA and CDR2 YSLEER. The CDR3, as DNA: TGCGCCAGCAGCCCCCGGGCTAGCGGGGTTGGCACAGATACGCAGTATTTT. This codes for CASSPRASGVGTDTQYF.

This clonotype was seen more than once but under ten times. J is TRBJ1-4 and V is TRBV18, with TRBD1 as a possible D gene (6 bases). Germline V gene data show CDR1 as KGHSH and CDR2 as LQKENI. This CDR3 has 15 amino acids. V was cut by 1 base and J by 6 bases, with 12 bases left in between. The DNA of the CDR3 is TGTGCCAGCTCACCACTTGGGGGCAGGGATGAAAAACTGTTTTTT. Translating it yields CASSPLGGRDEKLFF.

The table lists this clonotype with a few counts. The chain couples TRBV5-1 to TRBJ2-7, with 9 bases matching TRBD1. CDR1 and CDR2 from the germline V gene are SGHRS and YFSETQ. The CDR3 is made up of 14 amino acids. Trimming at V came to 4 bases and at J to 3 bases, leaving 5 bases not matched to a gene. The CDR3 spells CASSPGQGLYEQYF. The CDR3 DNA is TGCGCCAGCAGCCCGGGACAGGGTCTCTACGAGCAGTACTTC. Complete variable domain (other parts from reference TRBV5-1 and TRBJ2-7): KAGVTQTPRYLIKTRGQQVTLSCSPISGHRSVSWYQQTPGQGLQFLFEYFSETQRNKGNFPGRFSGRQFSNSRSEMNVSTLELGDSALYLCASSPGQGLYEQYFGPGTRLTVT.